This T cell receptor beta chain was sequenced in a study of beta chain features in type 1 diabetes. In the study overall: There was similarity between patients and healthy donors in age, gender and cell yields. Regarding the study as a whole: For Type 1 diabetes patients, all four CD4+ subsets carried TCRB CDR3s that were moderately but significantly shorter. At VDJ recombination sites, type 1 diabetes patients had fewer insertions and more deleted nucleotides.

Populations obtained by sorting all exceeded 95% purity. As every portion of the isolated RNA was reverse transcribed, the sequencing read expressed TCRB transcripts. About 3.57 million reads per sample were averaged for naive, central memory and regulatory samples. Sequencing was performed with immunoSEQ multiplex PCR; in TCRdb, only in-frame clones are kept and a portion is missing. The profile shows 600,000 to 700,000 clones, around 12% of them singletons. In the case of this clone: Antigen: not known.

The V gene lost 1 base and the J gene lost 8 bases, with 9 bases spanning the gap. Germline V gene lookup returns CDR1 SGHTA and CDR2 FQGNSA. There are 13 residues in the CDR3. The sequencing input was naive CD4+ T cells from blood. The sequence came from a man aged 25 to 45 with type 1 diabetes. This rearrangement joins TRBV7-2 to TRBJ2-1, with D possibly being TRBD1 (6 bases). CDR3 residues: CASSLGDRHEQFF. The CDR3 DNA sequence: TGTGCCAGCAGCTTAGGCGACAGGCATGAGCAGTTCTTC.